This TCR beta chain comes out of a study of cytomegalovirus exposure and HLA in healthy donors. Concerning this clone: Its antigen is as yet unknown.

60 Vbeta and 13 Jbeta primers were used in PCR. The data were produced by immunoSEQ multiplex PCR, yet TCRdb's version contains in-frame clones alone and is incomplete. The profile shows some 200,000 clones, more than 75% of them singletons. CDR1 is SGHDT, CDR2 YYEEEE, per germline. The CDR3 consists of 15 residues. The V gene end was trimmed by 5 bases and the J gene end by 4 bases; junction bases not matched to a gene: 9. Study results and limitations: Among the CMV-associated chains, a few were confirmed in vitro as specific for CMV antigens. 87-base-pair reads could not separate some V segments, including TRBV6-2 and TRBV6-3. Later analysis showed most CMV-associated TCR beta chains appearing HLA-restricted.

The sequencing sample was made of PBMCs. The TCR comes from a woman in her fifties or sixties in good health and CMV-seropositive. The gene calls are TRBV5-6 and TRBJ1-2, with 9 bases aligning to TRBD1. The CDR3, as DNA: TGTGCCAGCAGTTCCCCCGGACAGGGGATCTATGGCTACACCTTC. This encodes CASSSPGQGIYGYTF. Together with reference TRBV5-6 and TRBJ1-2, the CDR3 gives the full variable domain: DAGVTQSPTHLIKTRGQQVTLRCSPKSGHDTVSWYQQALGQGPQFIFQYYEEEERQRGNFPDRFSGHQFPNYSSELNVNALLLGDSALYLCASSSPGQGIYGYTFGSGTRLTVV.